Here is one TCR beta chain with its context. Its antigen is still unknown. These data originate in a study of PD-1 blockade in classical Hodgkin lymphoma. General study findings and limits: Patients starting nivolumab under 1 year after ASCT were excluded. Only CD4+ TCR diversity, not CD8+, had risen significantly by C4D1.

The CDR3 contains 15 residues. V was trimmed by 3 bases and J by 4 bases, leaving 10 bases between them. In germline, CDR1 is LGHNA, CDR2 YSLEER. As for time point: cycle 4 day 1 (C4D1), after less than 7 weeks of nivolumab. Exposure to brentuximab vedotin varied, and each patient had relapsed following autologous stem cell transplantation. CD8+ T cell isolation from thawed PBMCs was performed by magnetic negative selection. The study recorded best responses of complete response, partial response or progressive disease. Assay used: immunoSEQ multiplex PCR; TCRdb lists only in-frame clones, some missing. This sample has over 5,500 clones, with 73% found just once.

J is TRBJ2-6 and V is TRBV4-3; D remains unclear. Sequencing was performed on CD8+ T cells from blood, taken before the fourth cycle of nivolumab. This receptor was identified in a human donor with classical Hodgkin lymphoma. CDR3: CASSQGPIGANVLTF. CDR3 in DNA: TGCGCCAGCAGCCAGGGTCCTATCGGGGCCAACGTCCTGACTTTC.